The 5 T cell receptor beta chains below were found in one sample sequenced in a study of Ad26.COV2.S vaccination and SARS-CoV-2 variants. The repertoire was sequenced with immunoSEQ multiplex PCR; TCRdb's copy has only in-frame clones and lacks some. Of 350,000 to 500,000 clones listed, 80% to 95% were seen once; the top ten hold 10% to 15%. Stated treatment: around 19 received Ad26.COV2.S at low or high dose, single or two shots; 5 received placebo; per-sample allocation not given. Specimens were obtained on day 63 following the first vaccine or placebo injection. Material: peripheral blood, obtained in a trial of Ad26.COV2.S vaccine versus placebo. The receptor source for this set is a person between 18 and 65 years old who received the Ad26.COV2.S COVID-19 vaccine or a placebo.

The rearrangement links TRBV18 to TRBJ2-5; possible D gene TRBD2, 6 bases. CDR3 length: 14 amino acids. Trimming took 5 bases from V and 1 from J, leaving 11 bases between them. Germline V gene lookup returns CDR1 KGHSH and CDR2 LQKENI. CDR3 residues: CASSGGAFQETQYF. Written as DNA, the CDR3 is TGTGCCAGCTCAGGAGGGGCCTTCCAAGAGACCCAGTACTTC. Drawing the rest from reference TRBV18 and TRBJ2-5, the complete variable domain is NAGVMQNPRHLVRRRGQEARLRCSPMKGHSHVYWYRQLPEEGLKFMVYLQKENIIDESGMPKERFSAEFPKEGPSILRIQQVVRGDSAAYFCASSGGAFQETQYFGPGTRLLVL.

The chain couples TRBV20-1 to TRBJ1-1, with unresolved D. Germline CDR1 DFQATT, CDR2 SNEGSKA (reference sequence). The CDR3 sequence is 13 residues long. V lost 3 bases, J lost 0 bases, and 8 bases lay in between. The CDR3: CSASPNMNTEAFF. The CDR3 nucleotides are TGCAGTGCTAGTCCGAACATGAACACTGAAGCTTTCTTT.

This clone was detected a few times. The V gene is TRBV19, the J gene TRBJ2-2; a possible D gene is TRBD1 (6 bases). This CDR3 spans 14 amino acids. Trimming took off 2 bases at V and 3 bases at J, with 7 bases between the two ends. Germline V gene data show CDR1 as LNHDA and CDR2 as SQIVND (reference sequence). CDR3 region: CASSITGYTGELFF. The CDR3 DNA follows: TGTGCCAGTAGTATAACAGGGTACACCGGGGAGCTGTTTTTT.

The chain joins TRBV7-9 to TRBJ2-1; 7 bases agree with TRBD1. This CDR3 has 15 amino acids. CDR1 is SEHNR, CDR2 FQNEAQ, per germline (reference sequence). V was clipped by 3 bases and J by 6 bases; unmatched bases: 8. CDR3 in amino acids: CASSFQLDRVNEQFF. In DNA form, the CDR3 reads TGTGCCAGCAGCTTTCAACTCGACAGGGTCAATGAGCAGTTCTTC. The full variable domain, with the rest looked up from reference TRBV7-9 and TRBJ2-1, is DTGVSQNPRHKITKRGQNVTFRCDPISEHNRLYWYRQTLGQGPEFLTYFQNEAQLEKSRLLSDRFSAERPKGSFSTLEIQRTEQGDSAMYLCASSFQLDRVNEQFFGPGTRLTVL.

The chain links TRBV6-5 to TRBJ2-7; the D is unclear. The CDR3 is 14 amino acids. The germline gives CDR1 MNHEY, CDR2 SVGAGI. Trimming left V 2 bases short and J 3 bases short, with 11 bases between. The CDR3 sequence is CASSYPRRLYEQYF. The CDR3 nucleotides read TGTGCCAGCAGTTACCCACGGCGACTCTACGAGCAGTACTTC.